Shown below are 27 T cell receptor beta chains from a single sample sequenced in a study of T cell repertoires in cytomegalovirus infection. In TCRdb, the reads were re-called with MiXCR into one record per CDR3 protein. The sample records 800,000 to 950,000 distinct CDR3 sequences, less than 35% being singletons. Which antigens these TCRs recognize remains unknown. The sample consisted of cultured CD8+ T cells from PBMCs, taken from culture after CMV antigen stimulation. These receptor sequences come from a human donor in good health (CMV status not recorded). Some clones in this sample may be carry-over from other donors' samples.

This clonotype has more than one count but fewer than ten. The CDR3 is CSARDRGRVPIPDTQYF. DNA for the CDR3: TGCAGTGCTAGAGATAGGGGAAGAGTGCCGATCCCAGATACGCAGTATTTT. The V gene is TRBV20-1, the J gene TRBJ2-3; the D gene is possibly TRBD1 (5 bases). This CDR3 contains 17 residues. Germline V gene lookup returns CDR1 DFQATT and CDR2 SNEGSKA (reference sequence). Trimming took off 0 bases at V and 4 bases at J, with 20 bases between the two ends.

This clonotype showed up just a few times. The rearrangement links TRBV6-2 or TRBV6-3 to TRBJ2-1; possibly TRBD2 for D (6 bases). V was clipped by 0 bases and J by 4 bases, with 13 bases between them. The CDR3 is 16 amino acids. Germline lookup yields CDR1 MNHEY and CDR2 SVGEGT. The CDR3, as DNA: TGTGCCAGCAGTTACTCGCGGGAAAGGGGTTACAATGAGCAGTTCTTC. Its translation: CASSYSRERGYNEQFF.

The table lists this clonotype with a few counts. The chain recombines TRBV4-2 with TRBJ1-2; possibly TRBD1 for D (6 bases). This CDR3 is 16 amino acids long. The germline V gene has CDR1 LGHNA and CDR2 YNFKEQ. Between the trimmed V and J ends, which lost 6 bases and 1 base, there was a span of 18 bases. The CDR3 is CASRPAGDTVNYGYTF. CDR3 bases: TGTGCCAGCAGGCCCGCGGGGGACACGGTTAACTATGGCTACACCTTC.

This clonotype was seen a handful of times. The genes are TRBV6-1 and TRBJ1-2; D unclear. The CDR3 contains 14 residues. V was pared by 1 base and J by 3 bases, with 9 bases between. Germline V lookup: CDR1 MNHNS, CDR2 SASEGT. CDR3 nucleotides: TGTGCCAGCAGTGAAGGCCCAGCGGACTATGGCTACACCTTC. Protein sequence: CASSEGPADYGYTF.

This chain connects TRBV5-6 to TRBJ2-2; D is perhaps TRBD2 (6 bases). V dropped 0 bases and J dropped 5 bases, with 14 bases sitting between them. Germline loops: CDR1 SGHDT, CDR2 YYEEEE. CDR3 length equals 16 residues. CDR3 region: CASSLGNLATTGELFF. The CDR3 bases are TGTGCCAGCAGCTTGGGGAATCTAGCGACAACCGGGGAGCTGTTTTTT.

Here the CDR3 reads CASSLEGAGMVTQYF. The CDR3 DNA follows: TGTGCCAGCAGCTTAGAAGGGGCGGGTATGGTGACCCAGTACTTC. V is TRBV7-9 and J is TRBJ2-5; either TRBD1 or TRBD2 may supply D (5 bases each). The ends were cut back, 1 base at V and 7 bases at J, with 16 bases in the middle. CDR3 length equals 15 residues. CDR1 is SEHNR and CDR2 is FQNEAQ in the germline V gene (reference sequence). The complete variable domain, with remaining parts taken from reference TRBV7-9 and TRBJ2-5, reads DTGVSQNPRHKITKRGQNVTFRCDPISEHNRLYWYRQTLGQGPEFLTYFQNEAQLEKSRLLSDRFSAERPKGSFSTLEIQRTEQGDSAMYLCASSLEGAGMVTQYFGPGTRLLVL.

The rearrangement links TRBV27 to TRBJ2-7, with D possibly TRBD1 on 6 matching bases. V lost 3 bases and J lost 0, with 12 bases in between. Germline-derived CDR1 and CDR2 are MNHEY and SMNVEV (reference sequence). This CDR3 is 15 amino acids long. The CDR3 coding sequence is TGTGCCAGCAGTTTTCAGGACAGCAGCTCCTACGAGCAGTACTTC. Residues: CASSFQDSSSYEQYF.

The chain uses TRBV6-6 and TRBJ1-5, with 9 bases aligning to TRBD1. J was trimmed by 7 bases and V by 5 bases; bases with no gene match: 15. This CDR3 has 17 amino acids. Germline assignment: CDR1 MNHNY and CDR2 SVGAGI (reference sequence). CDR3 sequence reads: CASSDRGDRVFKQPQHF. For the CDR3, the DNA is TGTGCCAGCAGTGATAGGGGGGACAGGGTGTTTAAACAGCCCCAGCATTTT.

Note on this clonotype: A junction boundary mismatches the germline segment, possibly from a read error. The gene calls are TRBV6-2 or TRBV6-3 and TRBJ1-3; D gene ambiguous. Per germline, CDR1 MNHEY and CDR2 SVGEGT. The CDR3 runs to 10 residues. CDR3 nucleotides: TGTGTCAGCGAGGGAGTCACCATATATTTT. It is translated as CVSEGVTIYF.

The chain couples TRBV27 to TRBJ2-5; 12 nucleotides match TRBD1. The germline CDR1 and CDR2 sequences are MNHEY and SMNVEV (reference sequence). The CDR3 totals 19 residues. Trimming at V came to 3 bases and at J to 0 bases, leaving 11 bases not matched to a gene. CDR3 in amino acids: CASSLAGTGGLGHQETQYF. CDR3 DNA: TGTGCCAGCAGTTTGGCCGGGACAGGGGGCCTGGGCCACCAAGAGACCCAGTACTTC.

The CDR3 bases are TGTGCCAGCAGCTTTGGAGTCGGGGGACAGTCCACCGGGGAGCTGTTTTTT. It specifies CASSFGVGGQSTGELFF. The chain employs TRBV5-5 and TRBJ2-2; weak D call: TRBD1 (7 bases). The CDR3 sequence is 17 residues long. Trimming stripped 2 bases from V and 4 bases from J, with 18 bases between. Germline V gene lookup returns CDR1 SGHKS and CDR2 YYEKEE (reference sequence).

With respect to this clonotype: In this CDR3 the conserved last residue, phenylalanine or tryptophan, is missing, so a read error is likely. This chain connects TRBV5-4 to TRBJ2-3; D uncertain. CDR1 and CDR2 (germline): SGHNT, YYREEE (reference sequence). This CDR3 region has 15 residues. V gave up 0 bases and J gave up 0 bases, with 8 bases separating them. This CDR3 is CASSLEQASTDTQYI. In DNA, the CDR3 is TGTGCCAGCAGCTTGGAGCAGGCGAGCACAGATACGCAGTATATT.

Only a few counts were recorded for this clonotype. V gene TRBV3-1 combines with J gene TRBJ2-3, with a tentative D call TRBD1 (6 bases). The CDR3 loop spans 16 amino acids. CDR1 LGHDT and CDR2 YNNKEL come from the germline V gene (reference sequence). The germline V and J ends were trimmed by 1 base and 2 bases, with 13 bases remaining between them. This CDR3 reads CASSQAVRGFTDTQYF. As DNA, the CDR3 is TGTGCCAGCAGCCAAGCTGTCAGGGGTTTCACAGATACGCAGTATTTT.

The genes are TRBV4-2 and TRBJ2-5, with a weak D call TRBD2 (6 bases). CDR3 size: 16 residues. The V end lost 3 bases, the J end lost 0 bases, and 14 bases lay between the germline ends. In germline, CDR1 is LGHNA, CDR2 YNFKEQ. The CDR3 reads CASSHGRGPYQETQYF. CDR3 bases: TGTGCCAGCAGCCACGGGCGGGGTCCGTACCAAGAGACCCAGTACTTC.

The J gene is TRBJ2-7, the V gene TRBV4-1; D ambiguous. The CDR3 is 15 amino acids. Trimming took off 1 base at V and 3 bases at J, with 13 bases between the two ends. The V gene's germline CDR1 is MGHRA and CDR2 YSYEKL. CDR3 loop: CASSQGMGTLYEQYF. In DNA, the CDR3 is TGCGCCAGCAGCCAAGGGATGGGCACCCTCTACGAGCAGTACTTC.

The rearrangement links TRBV5-1 to TRBJ2-5; D is possibly TRBD2 (6 bases). Trimming took off 4 bases at V and 2 bases at J, with 15 bases between the two ends. CDR3 size: 15 residues. Per the germline V gene, CDR1 is SGHRS and CDR2 is YFSETQ. DNA for the CDR3: TGCGCCAGCAGCCCGAATCCCGGGGGACAAGAGACCCAGTACTTC. Translated, it gives CASSPNPGGQETQYF.

The CDR3 bases are TGTGCCAGTAGTATGAGAGGCTCCTACAATGAGCAGTTCTTC. This translates into CASSMRGSYNEQFF. V usage is TRBV19 and J usage is TRBJ2-1; D is uncertain. The V end was cut by 3 bases, the J end by 0 bases, with 6 bases between. The CDR3 runs 14 residues. From germline, CDR1 is LNHDA and CDR2 SQIVND (reference sequence).

V is TRBV20-1 and J is TRBJ2-5; 7 bases map to TRBD2. Trimming at V came to 6 bases and at J to 4 bases, leaving 8 bases not matched to a gene. Germline V gene data show CDR1 as DFQATT and CDR2 as SNEGSKA (reference sequence). This CDR3 has 13 residues. CDR3 protein: CSAARDYLETQYF. CDR3 sequence (DNA): TGCAGTGCAGCAAGGGACTACCTAGAGACCCAGTACTTC.

The chain combines TRBV20-1 with TRBJ2-7, with 10 bases fitting TRBD1. The V and J ends lost 5 bases and 5 bases, in that order; junction bases with no gene match: 6. The CDR3 covers 13 residues. CDR1 and CDR2 (germline): DFQATT, SNEGSKA (reference sequence). Written as DNA, the CDR3 is TGCAGTGCTCGCCGGGACAGGGGCGACGAGCAGTACGTC. Translation: CSARRDRGDEQYV.

The V gene is TRBV20-1, the J gene TRBJ1-6, with D hard to call. This CDR3 comprises 15 residues. V was pared by 7 bases and J by 0 bases, with 13 bases between. Germline CDR1 reads DFQATT; CDR2 reads SNEGSKA (reference sequence). In DNA, the CDR3 is TGCAGTGGGATTGGGGTGAGCTCCTATAATTCACCCCTCCACTTT. It is translated as CSGIGVSSYNSPLHF.

CDR3 region: CSALQGRNHNQPQHF. The CDR3 region has the DNA TGCAGTGCTTTACAGGGGCGTAATCACAATCAGCCCCAGCATTTT. This chain links TRBV20-1 with TRBJ1-5; 7 nucleotides match TRBD1. Germline-derived CDR1 and CDR2 are DFQATT and SNEGSKA (reference sequence). V was clipped by 5 bases and J by 3 bases; unmatched bases: 10. The CDR3 is 15 residues long.

The CDR3 coding sequence is TGTGCCAGCAGTTTAATCCGGACAGGGGGGGTCACAGATACGCAGTATTTT. Protein product: CASSLIRTGGVTDTQYF. The rearrangement joins TRBV27 to TRBJ2-3, with TRBD1 matching 10 bases. Per the germline V gene, CDR1 is MNHEY and CDR2 is SMNVEV (reference sequence). CDR3 length: 17 amino acids. Losses at the gene ends were 2 bases for V and 2 bases for J; bases not matched to a gene: 7.

In its sample, this clonotype was seen a few times. V usage is TRBV6-4 and J usage is TRBJ2-3; no clear D gene. This CDR3 region has 14 residues. V was shortened by 8 bases and J by 0 bases, with 12 bases between the two germline ends. Germline V gives CDR1 MRHNA, CDR2 SNTAGT. The CDR3 here is CASVKKDSTDTQYF. DNA for the CDR3: TGTGCCAGCGTCAAGAAGGATAGCACAGATACGCAGTATTTT.

J is TRBJ2-3 and V is TRBV6-6, with D possibly matching TRBD2 (6 bases). V lost 6 bases, J lost 5 bases, and 9 bases lay in between. The CDR3 length is 12 residues. Germline V gives CDR1 MNHNY, CDR2 SVGAGI (reference sequence). The DNA for the CDR3 is TGTGCCAGCAGGGGAGGAAAAGATACGCAGTATTTT. Translation: CASRGGKDTQYF.

The sample holds a few counts of this clonotype. V is TRBV20-1 and J is TRBJ2-3; 10 bases map to TRBD2. This CDR3 comprises 17 residues. The germline V gene has CDR1 DFQATT and CDR2 SNEGSKA (reference sequence). Unmatched junction bases numbered 13, after V lost 0 bases and J lost 7 bases. The CDR3 loop is CSARDRLAGGQRNTQYF. As DNA, the CDR3 is TGCAGTGCTAGAGATAGGTTAGCGGGGGGCCAGCGGAATACGCAGTATTTT.

V gene TRBV6-2 or TRBV6-3 combines with J gene TRBJ2-1; 12 bases are a match to TRBD1. With V trimmed by 8 bases and J by 7 bases, 3 bases remained unmatched. The CDR3 runs 13 residues. The germline CDR1 and CDR2 sequences are MNHEY and SVGEGT. In DNA form, the CDR3 reads TGTGCCAGCGGGACAGGGGGCAGGAATGAGCAGTTCTTC. This translates into CASGTGGRNEQFF.

Ten or more counts support this clonotype. The gene calls are TRBV7-2 and TRBJ2-2; maybe TRBD1 (6 bases). The CDR3 extends over 23 amino acids. Germline V gene lookup returns CDR1 SGHTA and CDR2 FQGNSA. V was trimmed by 1 base and J by 2 bases, leaving 32 bases between them. The CDR3 DNA reads as TGTGCCAGCAGCTTAGTGAGTCTGGGCCACCTATCGACCGGGACACCTAACACCGGGGAGCTGTTTTTT. As protein: CASSLVSLGHLSTGTPNTGELFF.